A single sample gave rise to the 2 T cell receptor beta chains below, sequenced in a study of CD4+ T cells in melanoma. Profiled with immunoSEQ multiplex PCR; TCRdb holds only in-frame clones, not every one. The table includes roughly 150,000 clones, over 90% detected once. These receptors came from a human donor with melanoma.

This clone is a singleton in its sample. J is TRBJ1-4 and V is TRBV27, with 8 bases lining up with TRBD1. Germline trimming cut 6 bases from V and 8 bases from J; bases unmatched to any gene: 5. CDR1 and CDR2 (germline): MNHEY, SMNVEV (reference sequence). The CDR3 consists of 13 residues. The CDR3 loop is CASRPGGEEKLFF. DNA for the CDR3: TGTGCCAGCAGGCCAGGGGGCGAAGAAAAACTGTTTTTT. The full variable domain, its missing parts supplied by reference TRBV27 and TRBJ1-4, is EAQVTQNPRYLITVTGKKLTVTCSQNMNHEYMSWYRQDPGLGLRQIYYSMNVEVTDKGDVPEGYKVSRKEKRNFPLILESPSPNQTSLYFCASRPGGEEKLFFGSGTQLSVL.

The genes are TRBV30 and TRBJ1-5, with 8 bases that match TRBD1. CDR1 and CDR2 (germline): GTSNPN, SVGIG (reference sequence). The CDR3 runs 13 residues. V was clipped by 5 bases and J by 5 bases; unmatched bases: 5. CDR3 sequence (DNA): TGTGCCTGGGGGCAGGGGGCGGATCAGCCCCAGCATTTT. It specifies CAWGQGADQPQHF.